The 26 T cell receptor beta chains below were found in one sample sequenced in a study of T cells in Graves' hyperthyroidism and ophthalmopathy. The CDR3 regions of TCR beta were amplified from RNA transcripts. An initial round of RT-PCR targeting the TCR CDR3 relied on the HTBI primer set. A single record per CDR3 protein comes from TCRdb applying MiXCR to the multiplex PCR reads. The data show under 550,000 distinct CDR3 sequences, just under 20% seen once. The source material was blood. Receptor source: a man in his forties with Graves' ophthalmopathy.

This clonotype was seen a few times. The J gene is TRBJ1-4, the V gene TRBV4-1; D is undetermined. The germline CDR1 and CDR2 sequences are MGHRA and YSYEKL. The CDR3 sequence is 15 residues long. The V end lost 1 base, the J end lost 5 bases, and 11 bases lay between the germline ends. In nucleotides, the CDR3 is TGCGCCAGCAGCCAAGGTCTGGGAAGGAATGAAAAACTGTTTTTT. This translates into CASSQGLGRNEKLFF.

The V gene is TRBV29-1, the J gene TRBJ2-5, with 7 bases aligning to TRBD2. The CDR3 consists of 13 residues. Germline CDR1 is SQVTM and CDR2 is ANQGSEA. Losses at the gene ends were 4 bases for V and 5 bases for J; bases not matched to a gene: 7. CDR3 region: CSVGTRGRETQYF. CDR3 bases: TGCAGCGTTGGGACTAGGGGTCGGGAGACCCAGTACTTC. The whole variable domain, filled in from reference TRBV29-1 and TRBJ2-5, reads SAVISQKPSRDICQRGTSLTIQCQVDSQVTMMFWYRQQPGQSLTLIATANQGSEATYESGFVIDKFPISRPNLTFSTLTVSNMSPEDSSIYLCSVGTRGRETQYFGPGTRLLVL.

The rearrangement uses TRBV5-1 and TRBJ2-1, with TRBD2 matching over 13 bases. The junction had 7 bases not matched to a gene; V was cut back by 3 bases and J by 4 bases. Germline-derived CDR1 and CDR2 are SGHRS and YFSETQ. The length of the CDR3 is 17 residues. CDR3 amino acids: CASSYRGLAGAYNEQFF. The CDR3 bases are TGCGCCAGCAGCTACCGAGGACTAGCGGGGGCGTACAATGAGCAGTTCTTC.

The chain links TRBV7-9 to TRBJ2-1, with TRBD1 identical over 10 bases. Trimming removed 5 bases from V and 4 bases from J; junction bases left unmatched: 5. The CDR3 is 15 residues long. CDR1 and CDR2 (germline): SEHNR, FQNEAQ (reference sequence). The CDR3 DNA follows: TGTGCCAGCAGCATGGGACAGGGGCCTTACAATGAGCAGTTCTTC. It specifies CASSMGQGPYNEQFF.

This clonotype was counted only a few times. The rearrangement links TRBV7-8 to TRBJ2-7; TRBD2 matches at 9 bases. V lost 4 bases, J lost 0 bases, and 16 bases stayed unmatched. CDR3 length equals 19 residues. Per germline, CDR1 SGHVS and CDR2 FQNEAQ. For the CDR3, the DNA is TGTGCCAGCAGCTCCAGTACGCAGGCAATAGCGGGGGACTCCTACGAGCAGTACTTC. Its translation: CASSSSTQAIAGDSYEQYF.

The gene calls are TRBV7-9 and TRBJ2-5, with 11 bases matching TRBD2. CDR1 and CDR2 (germline): SEHNR, FQNEAQ (reference sequence). The junction had 12 bases not matched to a gene; V was cut back by 5 bases and J by 7 bases. The CDR3 length is 16 residues. The CDR3 DNA follows: TGTGCCAGCAGCCCGACGGGGACTAGCGGCGTGGGGACCCAGTACTTC. Translated: CASSPTGTSGVGTQYF.

There are many counts of this clonotype. V and J are TRBV5-8 and TRBJ2-3; TRBD2 aligns across 11 bases. Germline values: CDR1 SGHTS, CDR2 YDEGEE. The junction had 10 bases not matched to a gene; V was cut back by 0 bases and J by 4 bases. This CDR3 comprises 18 residues. This CDR3 is CASSLGVTVTSGADTQYF. In DNA, the CDR3 is TGTGCCAGCAGCTTGGGCGTAACAGTGACTAGCGGGGCAGATACGCAGTATTTT.

This clonotype has a count of ten or more. The gene calls are TRBV3-1 and TRBJ2-2, with unresolved D. Germline CDR1 and CDR2: LGHDT and YNNKEL (reference sequence). V dropped 0 bases and J dropped 1 base, with 9 bases sitting between them. The CDR3 loop spans 16 amino acids. CDR3 nucleotide sequence: TGTGCCAGCAGCCAAGATGTGGGCGGGAACACCGGGGAGCTGTTTTTT. This translates into CASSQDVGGNTGELFF.

This clonotype has ten or more counts. The chain links TRBV30 to TRBJ1-2; no firm D call. V dropped 3 bases and J dropped 0 bases, with 17 bases sitting between them. Germline CDR1 and CDR2: GTSNPN and SVGIG (reference sequence). The CDR3 consists of 16 residues. The CDR3 region has the DNA TGTGCCTGGAGAGCCTTGTGGGCCACGGCTAACTATGGCTACACCTTC. Translation: CAWRALWATANYGYTF.

J is TRBJ2-7 and V is TRBV25-1; D possibly matches TRBD1 or TRBD2 (5 bases each). The V gene lost 10 bases and the J gene lost 5 bases, with 15 bases spanning the gap. Germline loops: CDR1 MGHDK, CDR2 SYGVNS. CDR3 size: 12 residues. CDR3 residues: CAIPGPPDEQYF. The CDR3 nucleotides read TGTGCCATACCGGGACCCCCAGACGAGCAGTACTTC.

This clonotype was seen at least ten times. V usage is TRBV2 and J usage is TRBJ1-1; the D is unclear. Germline lookup yields CDR1 SNHLY and CDR2 FYNNEI. Between the trimmed V and J ends, which lost 7 bases and 5 bases, there was a span of 14 bases. CDR3 size: 13 residues. CDR3 DNA sequence: TGTGCCAGCATATCGGGGAGGAGGACTGAAGCTTTCTTT. Its translation: CASISGRRTEAFF.

The chain employs TRBV24-1 and TRBJ2-3, with D unclear. The CDR3 covers 13 residues. The V end lost 6 bases, the J end lost 1 base, and 7 bases lay between the germline ends. CDR1 is KGHDR and CDR2 is SFDVKD in the germline V gene. CDR3 bases: TGTGCCACCAGTCAGGTCGGCACAGATACGCAGTATTTT. It is translated as CATSQVGTDTQYF.

The chain recombines TRBV11-2 with TRBJ1-2, with D unresolved. The germline V gene has CDR1 SGHAT and CDR2 FQNNGV. Trimming took off 5 bases at V and 0 bases at J, with 13 bases between the two ends. This CDR3 has 15 residues. The CDR3 sequence: CASSQDHLANYGYTF. Here the CDR3 DNA reads TGTGCCAGCAGCCAAGATCACCTAGCTAACTATGGCTACACCTTC.

This clonotype showed up just a few times. V is TRBV18 and J is TRBJ1-1; D is possibly TRBD1 (6 bases). This CDR3 is built from 18 residues. The V gene lost 3 bases and the J gene lost 0 bases, with 20 bases spanning the gap. Germline CDR1 is KGHSH and CDR2 is LQKENI. CDR3 in DNA: TGTGCCAGCTCACCCCTACGACAGGATCTATGGATGAACACTGAAGCTTTCTTT. The encoded protein is CASSPLRQDLWMNTEAFF.

As for this clonotype: The junction does not match germline at one end; this may be a read error. The chain recombines TRBV19 with TRBJ2-5; D may match TRBD1 or TRBD2 (6 bases each). CDR1 is LNHDA and CDR2 is SQIVND in the germline V gene (reference sequence). The CDR3 has 17 residues. Here the CDR3 DNA reads TGTGCCAGTAGTCCCCGAGGGGGGACTGATCTCCAAGAGACCCTGTACTTC. It yields the protein CASSPRGGTDLQETLYF.

This clonotype has ten or more counts. This chain uses TRBV6-6 with TRBJ2-5, with 9 bases identical to TRBD1. V lost 1 base to trimming and J lost 4 bases; unmatched junction nucleotides: 7. This CDR3 is 16 amino acids long. Germline lookup yields CDR1 MNHNY and CDR2 SVGAGI (reference sequence). The CDR3 protein is CASSYWTGQGPETQYF. CDR3 in DNA: TGTGCCAGCAGTTACTGGACGGGACAGGGACCAGAGACCCAGTACTTC.

As for this clonotype: The CDR3 does not close with the conserved phenylalanine or tryptophan, likely indicating a read error. The limits of the CDR3 on the DNA are not certain, so only TCRdb's listed CDR3 is given. The chain combines TRBV7-2 with TRBJ2-7; TRBD1 is the table's D call, not checked against the DNA. Germline V lookup: CDR1 SGHTA, CDR2 FQGNSA. The CDR3 is made up of 12 amino acids, end residues included. The CDR3 loop reads CASSRASGPISI.

This clonotype was seen a few times. This CDR3 reads CASSFMGHPRNTEAFF. CDR3 bases: TGTGCCAGCAGCTTCATGGGCCATCCCCGGAACACTGAAGCTTTCTTT. This sequence joins TRBV5-6 and TRBJ1-1, with D unresolved. Trimming took 2 bases from V and 1 from J, leaving 15 bases between them. In germline, CDR1 is SGHDT, CDR2 YYEEEE. This CDR3 is built from 16 residues.

This rearrangement joins TRBV20-1 to TRBJ2-1, with D possibly being TRBD1 or TRBD2 (6 bases each). Between the trimmed V and J ends, which lost 3 bases and 7 bases, there was a span of 13 bases. Germline V CDR1 and CDR2: DFQATT, SNEGSKA (reference sequence). CDR3 length equals 13 residues. The chain's CDR3 is CSARGGFGNEQFF. The CDR3 DNA is TGCAGTGCTAGGGGGGGCTTCGGGAATGAGCAGTTCTTC.

This clonotype occurred once. The V gene is TRBV19, the J gene TRBJ2-7; 7 positions match TRBD1. The junction had 3 bases not matched to a gene; V was cut back by 1 base and J by 3 bases. CDR1 is LNHDA and CDR2 is SQIVND in the germline V gene (reference sequence). The CDR3 is 14 residues long. In DNA form, the CDR3 reads TGTGCCAGTAGTATAGGTACAGGGGTCTACGAGCAGTACTTC. The encoded protein is CASSIGTGVYEQYF.

The rearrangement joins TRBV14 to TRBJ2-1; maybe TRBD2 (6 bases). CDR1 is SGHDN and CDR2 is FVKESK in the germline V gene. V lost 1 base, J lost 15 bases, and 13 bases lay in between. The CDR3 contains 12 residues. This chain's CDR3 is CASSQGGEWLFF. DNA for the CDR3: TGTGCCAGCAGCCAAGGGGGGGAGTGGCTGTTCTTC. The complete variable domain, with remaining parts taken from reference TRBV14 and TRBJ2-1, reads EAGVTQFPSHSVIEKGQTVTLRCDPISGHDNLYWYRRVMGKEIKFLLHFVKESKQDESGMPNNRFLAERTGGTYSTLKVQPAELEDSGVYFCASSQGGEWLFFGPGTRLTVL.

The chain combines TRBV20-1 with TRBJ2-3; 8 nucleotides line up with TRBD2. J lost 5 bases, V lost 3 bases, and 10 bases had no gene match. This CDR3 is built from 15 residues. Germline V lookup: CDR1 DFQATT, CDR2 SNEGSKA (reference sequence). In DNA form, the CDR3 reads TGCAGTGCTAGCGGTGGTAGCGGGGTTGTAGATACGCAGTATTTT. Residues: CSASGGSGVVDTQYF.

This clonotype occurred a few times. The chain is built from TRBV14 and TRBJ2-6; TRBD1 is a possible D gene (5 bases). V was clipped by 4 bases and J by 0 bases, with 19 bases between them. In germline, CDR1 is SGHDN, CDR2 FVKESK. This CDR3 is built from 19 residues. The DNA for the CDR3 is TGTGCCAGCAGCCCACTCGGAGCAGGGATGTCCTCTGGGGCCAACGTCCTGACTTTC. Translation: CASSPLGAGMSSGANVLTF.

Many counts were recorded for this clonotype. The rearrangement joins TRBV11-2 to TRBJ2-3; D gene uncertain. This CDR3 is built from 15 residues. Germline CDR1 SGHAT, CDR2 FQNNGV. V was cut by 1 base and J by 3 bases, with 11 bases left in between. This CDR3 reads CASSLGPSRTDTQYF. The CDR3 DNA is TGTGCCAGCAGCTTAGGACCGAGTAGGACAGATACGCAGTATTTT.

This clonotype was detected ten times or more. The chain recombines TRBV6-1 with TRBJ2-2, with TRBD1 matching 9 bases. The V and J ends lost 6 bases and 4 bases, in that order; junction bases with no gene match: 6. The CDR3 length is 15 residues. Germline V gene lookup returns CDR1 MNHNS and CDR2 SASEGT. The CDR3 nucleotides are TGTGCCAGCAGGGGGGGGACAGGGCGCACCGGGGAGCTGTTTTTT. This translates into CASRGGTGRTGELFF.

This clonotype was recorded at least ten times. The chain recombines TRBV6-1 with TRBJ2-5, with a possible D match to TRBD2 (6 bases). The ends were cut back, 6 bases at V and 7 bases at J, with 18 bases in the middle. Germline V gene sequence: CDR1 MNHNS, CDR2 SASEGT. This CDR3 spans 14 amino acids. The CDR3 spells CASSPTQRRGTQYF. The CDR3 DNA sequence: TGTGCCAGCAGCCCTACGCAGCGGCGGGGGACCCAGTACTTC.